This T cell receptor (delta chain) was captured by sequencing in a study of Vδ1+ human thymocytes. Study findings and constraints: Despite high sort purity, roughly a fifth of thymic T cell receptor delta sequences were Vdelta2. Thymic TRG and TRD repertoires appeared highly polyclonal.

Concerning this clone: The antigen is undetermined. Compared with germline, one end of the junction differs, possibly owing to a read error.

Germline V gene sequence: CDR1 TSWWSYY, CDR2 QGS. This CDR3 has 17 residues. Thymocytes were sorted as CD3+ TCRVdelta1+ TCRVdelta2- after alphabeta T cell depletion. RNA was extracted from the cells and then reverse transcribed. Multiplex PCR used pooled V-gene forward primers and a constant-region reverse primer to amplify CDR3s. TCRdb reanalysed the multiplex PCR reads with CATT. The sample has about 75,000 delta-chain clones, around 35% seen once. Sequenced sample: Vdelta1+ gamma-delta thymocytes from the thymus. Subset in this sample: FACS-sorted CD3+ TCRalphabeta- TCRVdelta1+ TCRVdelta2- thymocytes. V and J are TRDV1 and TRDJ1; D perhaps matches TRDD3 (6 bases). This clonotype was sampled from a boy in the first two years of life who had congenital heart surgery. The CDR3 loop is CALGGFTCLCPTDKLIF. DNA of the CDR3: TGTGCCCTTGGGGGTTTTACGTGTCTCTGCCCAACCGATAAACTCATCTTT.